The 28 T cell receptor beta chains reported below all come from one sample, sequenced in a study of T cell changes during pregnancy in multiple sclerosis. Clones were sequenced by immunoSEQ multiplex PCR, and TCRdb holds only the in-frame ones, with some missing. This sample has roughly 110,000 clones, with roughly 92% found just once. This specimen was peripheral blood, taken after pregnancy. The origin of the receptors is a female donor with multiple sclerosis, enrolled in a pregnancy study.

V usage is TRBV6-5 and J usage is TRBJ1-1; weak D call: TRBD1 (6 bases). The ends were cut back, 6 bases at V and 5 bases at J, with 19 bases in the middle. The germline gives CDR1 MNHEY, CDR2 SVGAGI. The CDR3 consists of 15 residues. The CDR3 sequence is CASRRDRSQGTEAFF. In DNA form, the CDR3 reads TGTGCCAGCAGACGTGACAGGAGTCAAGGGACTGAAGCTTTCTTT.

This rearrangement joins TRBV7-9 to TRBJ2-1; D might be TRBD2 (6 bases). Germline CDR1 and CDR2: SEHNR and FQNEAQ (reference sequence). The CDR3 is made up of 13 amino acids. The V end lost 3 bases, the J end lost 9 bases, and 12 bases lay between the germline ends. The DNA of the CDR3 is TGTGCCAGCAGCTTTGGCGGGCGGGGTGAGCAGTTCTTC. Its protein is CASSFGGRGEQFF. Full variable domain (missing parts from reference TRBV7-9 and TRBJ2-1): DTGVSQNPRHKITKRGQNVTFRCDPISEHNRLYWYRQTLGQGPEFLTYFQNEAQLEKSRLLSDRFSAERPKGSFSTLEIQRTEQGDSAMYLCASSFGGRGEQFFGPGTRLTVL.

This rearrangement joins TRBV2 to TRBJ2-7; possible D gene TRBD1, 6 bases. Trimming left V 6 bases short and J 4 bases short, with 19 bases between. The CDR3 has 15 residues. CDR1 SNHLY and CDR2 FYNNEI come from the germline V gene. Here the CDR3 DNA reads TGTGCCAGCAGCGAAAACTCGCCCACAGGGTACGAGCAGTACTTC. Protein: CASSENSPTGYEQYF.

The sample holds one count of this clone. The rearrangement links TRBV5-6 to TRBJ1-2; possibly TRBD1 for D (6 bases). Germline V gene lookup returns CDR1 SGHDT and CDR2 YYEEEE. Deletions cut 3 bases from V and 3 bases from J, with 12 bases between. This CDR3 spans 14 amino acids. CDR3 coding DNA: TGTGCCAGCAGCTGGGGGAGGGGGGACTATGGCTACACCTTC. As protein: CASSWGRGDYGYTF.

This chain uses TRBV30 with TRBJ1-5; D call uncertain. Per germline, CDR1 GTSNPN and CDR2 SVGIG (reference sequence). The CDR3 covers 13 residues. V lost 1 base to trimming and J lost 3 bases, with 7 bases between them. The CDR3 DNA is TGTGCCTGGAGTGGTTGGCTCAATCAGCCCCAGCATTTT. This encodes CAWSGWLNQPQHF.

The chain links TRBV5-4 to TRBJ1-2, with TRBD1 matching over 9 bases. This CDR3 is 14 amino acids long. Looked up from germline, CDR1 is SGHNT and CDR2 is YYREEE (reference sequence). The V gene end was trimmed by 4 bases and the J gene end by 4 bases; junction bases not matched to a gene: 5. In nucleotides, the CDR3 is TGTGCCAGCAGCACGGGACAGGGTGTCTATGGCTACACCTTC. Encoded protein: CASSTGQGVYGYTF. The variable domain in full, completed from reference TRBV5-4 and TRBJ1-2, reads ETGVTQSPTHLIKTRGQQVTLRCSSQSGHNTVSWYQQALGQGPQFIFQYYREEENGRGNFPPRFSGLQFPNYSSELNVNALELDDSALYLCASSTGQGVYGYTFGSGTRLTVV.

V usage is TRBV15 and J usage is TRBJ2-1, with 8 nucleotides matching TRBD1. Germline V gene lookup returns CDR1 LNHNV and CDR2 YYDKDF (reference sequence). CDR3 size: 17 residues. V shed 5 bases, J shed 2 bases, and the junction held 11 bases outside the gene matches. CDR3 DNA: TGTGCCACCAGCTTTAGGGGGTGGACAGGGCCCTACAATGAGCAGTTCTTC. Translation: CATSFRGWTGPYNEQFF.

The chain employs TRBV19 and TRBJ1-3; 8 bases match TRBD1. Germline CDR1 is LNHDA and CDR2 is SQIVND (reference sequence). The CDR3 sequence is 15 residues long. Losses at the gene ends were 5 bases for V and 6 bases for J; bases not matched to a gene: 9. The CDR3 spells CASSDAGGLENTIYF. The CDR3 region has the DNA TGTGCCAGTAGTGACGCAGGGGGCTTGGAAAACACCATATATTTT.

The V call is TRBV6-5, the J call TRBJ1-3; D is possibly TRBD1 (5 bases). Germline V gene sequence: CDR1 MNHEY, CDR2 SVGAGI. The germline V and J ends were trimmed by 7 bases and 4 bases, with 17 bases remaining between them. The CDR3 has 15 residues. The CDR3 coding sequence is TGTGCCAGCATGGGGAGGGGAGTCGAGGGAAACACCATATATTTT. As protein: CASMGRGVEGNTIYF.

The rearrangement joins TRBV19 to TRBJ1-4; no definite D call. V gave up 6 bases and J gave up 7 bases, with 15 bases separating them. The CDR3 extends over 14 amino acids. The germline V gene has CDR1 LNHDA and CDR2 SQIVND (reference sequence). As DNA, the CDR3 is TGTGCCAGTAGAGAATCGGGGATACTTGAAAAACTGTTTTTT. As protein: CASRESGILEKLFF.

The chain uses TRBV6-1 and TRBJ1-5; D gene uncertain. CDR1 is MNHNS and CDR2 is SASEGT in the germline V gene. The CDR3 runs 13 residues. V lost 5 bases and J 0 bases, leaving 5 bases between the germline ends. CDR3 sequence: CASSRDSNQPQHF. As DNA, the CDR3 is TGTGCCAGCAGTCGGGATAGCAATCAGCCCCAGCATTTT.

The rearrangement uses TRBV19 and TRBJ1-5; D might be TRBD1 (5 bases). Deletions cut 6 bases from V and 2 bases from J, with 14 bases between. CDR3 size: 15 residues. Germline V gene lookup returns CDR1 LNHDA and CDR2 SQIVND (reference sequence). CDR3 sequence reads: CASRSPRGGNQPQHF. The DNA of the CDR3 is TGTGCCAGTAGATCGCCCCGGGGGGGCAATCAGCCCCAGCATTTT.

The rearrangement links TRBV5-1 to TRBJ2-1; 7 nucleotides agree with TRBD2. Germline trimming cut 4 bases from V and 0 bases from J; bases unmatched to any gene: 7. This CDR3 region has 16 residues. CDR1 SGHRS and CDR2 YFSETQ come from the germline V gene. The CDR3 sequence is CASSVAAGSSYNEQFF. The CDR3 DNA reads as TGCGCCAGCAGCGTGGCAGCGGGGAGCTCCTACAATGAGCAGTTCTTC. The entire variable domain, with the rest obtained from reference TRBV5-1 and TRBJ2-1, is as follows: KAGVTQTPRYLIKTRGQQVTLSCSPISGHRSVSWYQQTPGQGLQFLFEYFSETQRNKGNFPGRFSGRQFSNSRSEMNVSTLELGDSALYLCASSVAAGSSYNEQFFGPGTRLTVL.

V and J are TRBV28 and TRBJ1-1; D is undetermined. Germline-derived CDR1 and CDR2 are MDHEN and SYDVKM. The CDR3 is made up of 11 amino acids. V lost 8 bases to trimming and J lost 0 bases, with 4 bases between them. As DNA, the CDR3 is TGTGCCAGCCAAATGAACACTGAAGCTTTCTTT. Translation: CASQMNTEAFF.

V usage is TRBV5-5 and J usage is TRBJ1-1; D call uncertain. Trimming removed 4 bases from V and 8 bases from J, with 12 bases in between. This CDR3 spans 12 amino acids. The germline V gene has CDR1 SGHKS and CDR2 YYEKEE (reference sequence). The CDR3 here is CASSPGPGEAFF. In nucleotides, the CDR3 is TGTGCCAGCAGCCCTGGTCCGGGGGAAGCTTTCTTT.

The sample holds one count of this clone. The V call is TRBV27, the J call TRBJ1-5; D perhaps matches TRBD1 (6 bases). With 3 bases removed from V and 4 bases from J, the gap between germline ends came to 16 bases. The CDR3 loop spans 16 amino acids. Germline-derived CDR1 and CDR2 are MNHEY and SMNVEV (reference sequence). The CDR3 DNA follows: TGTGCCAGCAGTTTCCACGGACAGCTGAAAAATCAGCCCCAGCATTTT. This sequence encodes CASSFHGQLKNQPQHF.

For the CDR3, the DNA is TGTGCCAGTGCCGACCCCAACAGGGGAGGTTCGGATCAGCCCCAGCATTTT. Its translation is CASADPNRGGSDQPQHF. The chain combines TRBV19 with TRBJ1-5; 7 bases agree with TRBD1. V lost 8 bases and J lost 5; bases outside the gene matches: 18. This CDR3 has 17 residues. Germline CDR1 reads LNHDA; CDR2 reads SQIVND (reference sequence).

The sample holds one count of this clone. CDR3 coding DNA: TGTGCCAGTAGTAACCAACAGGGGATCGCTGAAGCTTTCTTT. Translated: CASSNQQGIAEAFF. The rearrangement links TRBV19 to TRBJ1-1; 7 bases align to TRBD1. Losses at the gene ends were 4 bases for V and 6 bases for J; bases not matched to a gene: 8. Germline loops: CDR1 LNHDA, CDR2 SQIVND (reference sequence). This CDR3 is 14 amino acids long. Combining the CDR3 with reference TRBV19 and TRBJ1-1 gives the whole variable domain DGGITQSPKYLFRKEGQNVTLSCEQNLNHDAMYWYRQDPGQGLRLIYYSQIVNDFQKGDIAEGYSVSREKKESFPLTVTSAQKNPTAFYLCASSNQQGIAEAFFGQGTRLTVV.

The CDR3 DNA sequence: TGTGCCAGCAGCGTCACCGGGAAAAATAATCAGCCCCAGCATTTT. Translation gives CASSVTGKNNQPQHF. V and J are TRBV7-3 and TRBJ1-5; D call uncertain. The CDR3 consists of 15 residues. The ends were cut back, 5 bases at V and 4 bases at J, with 15 bases in the middle. Germline loops: CDR1 SGHTA, CDR2 FQGTGA.

This chain connects TRBV6-5 to TRBJ2-1, with 8 bases identical to TRBD1. The ends lost 0 bases at V and 9 bases at J; junction bases unmatched: 10. Looked up from germline, CDR1 is MNHEY and CDR2 is SVGAGI. The CDR3 is 16 amino acids. The CDR3 DNA sequence: TGTGCCAGCAGTTACTCGGGCAGGGGGCGAGGCGGTGAGCAGTTCTTC. This gives the protein CASSYSGRGRGGEQFF.

The gene calls are TRBV11-2 and TRBJ1-1; D unclear. The germline V gene encodes CDR1 SGHAT and CDR2 FQNNGV. V lost 1 base and J 3 bases, leaving 6 bases between the germline ends. This CDR3 contains 13 residues. Here the CDR3 DNA reads TGTGCCAGCAGCTTAGGAGTGGACACTGAAGCTTTCTTT. Protein: CASSLGVDTEAFF.

The chain recombines TRBV29-1 with TRBJ2-3; 14 nucleotides agree with TRBD2. There are 14 residues in the CDR3. From germline, CDR1 is SQVTM and CDR2 ANQGSEA. V gave up 5 bases and J gave up 8 bases; unmatched junction bases: 6. In DNA form, the CDR3 reads TGCAGCGTTCTGACTAGCGGGGGGGCCGGTACGCAGTATTTT. It codes for CSVLTSGGAGTQYF.

The chain carries TRBV28 and TRBJ1-5, with TRBD1 matching over 9 bases. The CDR3 covers 15 residues. The germline CDR1 and CDR2 sequences are MDHEN and SYDVKM. J lost 7 bases, V lost 7 bases, and 11 bases had no gene match. The CDR3 DNA follows: TGTGCCAGCAACTTGGTAACAGGGGGCATGCAGCCCCAGCATTTT. Amino acids: CASNLVTGGMQPQHF.

The rearrangement joins TRBV19 to TRBJ1-1, with 8 bases matching TRBD1. Trimming at V came to 4 bases and at J to 7 bases, leaving 8 bases not matched to a gene. The CDR3 runs 14 residues. CDR1 LNHDA and CDR2 SQIVND come from the germline V gene (reference sequence). This CDR3 reads CASSKMDRASEAFF. DNA for the CDR3: TGTGCCAGTAGTAAAATGGACAGGGCCAGTGAAGCTTTCTTT.

The chain recombines TRBV14 with TRBJ2-5; TRBD1 matches at 8 bases. There are 17 residues in the CDR3. The ends lost 1 base at V and 0 bases at J; junction bases unmatched: 7. The germline V gene has CDR1 SGHDN and CDR2 FVKESK. The DNA of the CDR3 is TGTGCCAGCAGCCAAGCCTCCGGGACAGGCTACCAAGAGACCCAGTACTTC. Protein: CASSQASGTGYQETQYF.

The CDR3 DNA reads TGTGCCAGCAGCTTAGCATTGTCCAGGGGTGCTGGAAACACCATATATTTT. Translating gives CASSLALSRGAGNTIYF. The chain couples TRBV7-6 to TRBJ1-3; possibly TRBD1 for D (6 bases). The length of the CDR3 is 17 residues. Germline CDR1 reads SGHVS; CDR2 reads FNYEAQ. V shed 0 bases and J shed 2 bases, with 14 bases lying between them. The entire variable domain, with the rest obtained from reference TRBV7-6 and TRBJ1-3, is as follows: GAGVSQSPRYKVTKRGQDVALRCDPISGHVSLYWYRQALGQGPEFLTYFNYEAQQDKSGLPNDRFSAERPEGSISTLTIQRTEQRDSAMYRCASSLALSRGAGNTIYFGEGSWLTVV.

The chain combines TRBV5-8 with TRBJ2-1, with D perhaps TRBD2 (6 bases). The CDR3 is 17 residues long. In germline, CDR1 is SGHTS, CDR2 YDEGEE. The V end was cut by 4 bases, the J end by 2 bases, with 19 bases between. CDR3 nucleotide sequence: TGTGCCAGCAGCAGATACTCCGGGACTGTCGCCTACAATGAGCAGTTCTTC. Translation gives CASSRYSGTVAYNEQFF. Supplemented by reference TRBV5-8 and TRBJ2-1, the full variable domain reads EAGVTQSPTHLIKTRGQQATLRCSPISGHTSVYWYQQALGLGLQFLLWYDEGEERNRGNFPPRFSGRQFPNYSSELNVNALELEDSALYLCASSRYSGTVAYNEQFFGPGTRLTVL.

The CDR3 region has the DNA TGTGCCAGCAGCAAAGCGCAGGGCACCTACAATGAGCAGTTCTTC. It codes for CASSKAQGTYNEQFF. The gene calls are TRBV21-1 and TRBJ2-1; TRBD1 is taken as the D call from the table, unchecked against the DNA. TRBV21-1 is assigned pseudogene status. The CDR3 totals 15 residues.